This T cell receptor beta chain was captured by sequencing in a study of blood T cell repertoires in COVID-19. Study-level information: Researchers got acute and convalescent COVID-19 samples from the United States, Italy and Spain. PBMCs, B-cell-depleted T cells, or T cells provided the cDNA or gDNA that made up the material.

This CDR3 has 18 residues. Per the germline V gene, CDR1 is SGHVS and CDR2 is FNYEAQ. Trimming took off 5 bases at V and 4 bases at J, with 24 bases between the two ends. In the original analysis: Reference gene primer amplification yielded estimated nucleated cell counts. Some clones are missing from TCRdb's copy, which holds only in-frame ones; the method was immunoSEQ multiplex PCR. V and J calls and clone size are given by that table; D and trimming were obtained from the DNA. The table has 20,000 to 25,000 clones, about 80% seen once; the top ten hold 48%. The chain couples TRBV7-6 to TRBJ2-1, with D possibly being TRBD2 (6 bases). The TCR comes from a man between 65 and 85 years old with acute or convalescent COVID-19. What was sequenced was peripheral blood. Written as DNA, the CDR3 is TGTGCCAGCAGCCCTTACGGAATCGGGACCGGGGGATACAATGAGCAGTTCTTC. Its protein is CASSPYGIGTGGYNEQFF. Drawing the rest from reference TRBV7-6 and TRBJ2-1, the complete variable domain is GAGVSQSPRYKVTKRGQDVALRCDPISGHVSLYWYRQALGQGPEFLTYFNYEAQQDKSGLPNDRFSAERPEGSISTLTIQRTEQRDSAMYRCASSPYGIGTGGYNEQFFGPGTRLTVL.